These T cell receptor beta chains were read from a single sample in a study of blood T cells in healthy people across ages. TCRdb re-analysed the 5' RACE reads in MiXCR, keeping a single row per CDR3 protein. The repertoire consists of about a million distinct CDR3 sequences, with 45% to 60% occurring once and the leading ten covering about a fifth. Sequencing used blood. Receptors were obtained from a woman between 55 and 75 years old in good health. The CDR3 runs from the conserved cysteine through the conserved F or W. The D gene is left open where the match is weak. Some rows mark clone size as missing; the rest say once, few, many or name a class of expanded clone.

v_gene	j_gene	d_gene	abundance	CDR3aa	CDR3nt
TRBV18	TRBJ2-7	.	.	CASSPRGENYEQYF	TGTGCCAGCTCACCCAGGGGAGAGAACTACGAGCAGTACTTC
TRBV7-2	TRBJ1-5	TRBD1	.	CASSRTGASNQPQHF	TGTGCCAGCAGCCGTACAGGGGCTAGCAATCAGCCCCAGCATTTT
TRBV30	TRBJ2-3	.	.	CALSAGRADTQYF	TGTGCCCTCTCAGCGGGTAGAGCAGATACGCAGTATTTT
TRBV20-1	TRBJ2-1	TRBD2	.	CSARDYLLAGAYNEQFF	TGCAGTGCTAGAGATTACCTCCTAGCGGGAGCCTACAATGAGCAGTTCTTC
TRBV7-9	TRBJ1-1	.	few	CASSATQNTEAFF	TGTGCCAGCAGCGCCACACAAAACACTGAAGCTTTCTTT
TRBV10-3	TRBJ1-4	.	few	CAISGGTQALFF	TGTGCCATCAGTGGGGGTACCCAGGCACTGTTTTTT
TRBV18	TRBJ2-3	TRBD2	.	CASSPMSGGVQGTDTQYF	TGTGCCAGCTCACCAATGAGCGGGGGAGTTCAGGGCACAGATACGCAGTATTTT
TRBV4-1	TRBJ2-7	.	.	CASSQVGEYEQYF	TGCGCCAGCAGCCAAGTCGGAGAATACGAGCAGTACTTC
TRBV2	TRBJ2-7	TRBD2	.	CASEGSGRRATKGQYF	TGTGCCAGTGAGGGTAGCGGGAGGAGGGCTACGAAAGGGCAGTACTTC
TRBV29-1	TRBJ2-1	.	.	CNVVGSTYNEQFF	TGCAACGTTGTAGGCAGTACTTACAATGAGCAGTTCTTC
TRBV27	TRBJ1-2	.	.	CASSFLAGGRPYGYTF	TGTGCCAGCAGTTTTCTAGCCGGGGGCCGCCCCTATGGCTACACCTTC
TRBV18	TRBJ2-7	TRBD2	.	CASSLTSGESYEQYF	TGTGCCAGCTCACTTACTAGCGGGGAATCCTACGAGCAGTACTTC